The 5 T cell receptor beta chains presented below share a single source sample, sequenced in a study of Ad26.COV2.S vaccination and SARS-CoV-2 variants. Data came from immunoSEQ multiplex PCR; TCRdb stores just in-frame clones and leaves some out. The sample yields about 440,000 clones, 90% seen once. As to treatment: over 15 received Ad26.COV2.S at low or high dose, single or two shots; five or six received placebo; per-sample allocation not given. Material that was analyzed had been drawn on day 63 after the first vaccine or placebo injection. This specimen consisted of peripheral blood, obtained in a trial of Ad26.COV2.S vaccine versus placebo. Source of these receptors: a person between 18 and 65 years old who received the Ad26.COV2.S COVID-19 vaccine or a placebo.

V usage is TRBV3-1 (or the pseudogene TRBV3-2) and J usage is TRBJ2-1; D might be TRBD2 (6 bases). Trimming removed 4 bases at V and 7 bases at J, with 14 bases between. The CDR3 runs to 14 residues. Germline loops: CDR1 LGHDT, CDR2 YNNKEL (reference sequence). The CDR3 sequence: CASSRRLEGNEQFF. The CDR3 DNA reads as TGTGCCAGCAGCCGAAGACTAGAGGGTAATGAGCAGTTCTTC.

V gene TRBV19 combines with J gene TRBJ2-7; D might be TRBD1 (6 bases). V lost 5 bases and J 3 bases, leaving 11 bases between the germline ends. CDR3 length: 13 residues. Germline V gene sequence: CDR1 LNHDA, CDR2 SQIVND (reference sequence). The CDR3 bases are TGTGCCAGTAGTGTGGACAGAGTCTACGAGCAGTACTTC. The encoded protein is CASSVDRVYEQYF.

This clone is a singleton in its sample. At the DNA level, this CDR3 is encoded by other sequences in the same sample as well. V and J are TRBV27 and TRBJ2-6; D is unresolved. The CDR3 has 12 residues. V lost 7 bases and J 4 bases, leaving 5 bases between the germline ends. In germline, CDR1 is MNHEY, CDR2 SMNVEV (reference sequence). The CDR3 loop reads CASTSGANVLTF. The DNA of the CDR3 is TGTGCCAGCACTTCGGGGGCCAACGTCCTGACTTTC.

This chain connects TRBV7-2 to TRBJ2-7; either TRBD1 or TRBD2 may supply D (5 bases each). There are 15 residues in the CDR3. Germline V gene lookup returns CDR1 SGHTA and CDR2 FQGNSA. V was shortened by 4 bases and J by 2 bases, with 15 bases between the two germline ends. The CDR3 protein is CASSSSQGPAYEQYF. The CDR3 DNA sequence: TGTGCCAGCAGCTCTTCGCAGGGACCCGCCTACGAGCAGTACTTC.

The rearrangement uses TRBV3-1 (or the pseudogene TRBV3-2) and TRBJ2-7, with no clear D. This CDR3 spans 13 amino acids. Germline-derived CDR1 and CDR2 are LGHDT and YNNKEL (reference sequence). With 1 base removed from V and 7 bases from J, the gap between germline ends came to 11 bases. The CDR3 DNA reads TGTGCCAGCAGCCAAGGGGTTGCCGGGGAGCAGTACTTC. It is translated as CASSQGVAGEQYF.